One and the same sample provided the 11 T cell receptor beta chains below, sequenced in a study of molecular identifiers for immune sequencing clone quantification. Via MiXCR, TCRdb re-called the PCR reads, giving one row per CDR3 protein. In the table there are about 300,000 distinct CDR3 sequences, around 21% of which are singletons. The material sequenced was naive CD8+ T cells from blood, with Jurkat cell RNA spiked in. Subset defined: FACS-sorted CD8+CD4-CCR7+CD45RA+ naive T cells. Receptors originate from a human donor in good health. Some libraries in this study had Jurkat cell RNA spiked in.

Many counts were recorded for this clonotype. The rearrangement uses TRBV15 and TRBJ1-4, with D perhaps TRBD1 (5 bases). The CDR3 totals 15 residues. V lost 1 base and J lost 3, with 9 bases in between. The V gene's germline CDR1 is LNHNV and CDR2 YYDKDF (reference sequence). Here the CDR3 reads CATSRGDSSNEKLFF. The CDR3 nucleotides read TGTGCCACCAGCAGAGGAGACAGCTCTAATGAAAAACTGTTTTTT.

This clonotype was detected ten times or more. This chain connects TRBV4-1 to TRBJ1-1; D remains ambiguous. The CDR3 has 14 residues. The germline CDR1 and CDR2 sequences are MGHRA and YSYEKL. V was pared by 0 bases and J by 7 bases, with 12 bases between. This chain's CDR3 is CASSQDPTGIEAFF. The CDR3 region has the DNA TGCGCCAGCAGCCAAGATCCGACGGGGATTGAAGCTTTCTTT.

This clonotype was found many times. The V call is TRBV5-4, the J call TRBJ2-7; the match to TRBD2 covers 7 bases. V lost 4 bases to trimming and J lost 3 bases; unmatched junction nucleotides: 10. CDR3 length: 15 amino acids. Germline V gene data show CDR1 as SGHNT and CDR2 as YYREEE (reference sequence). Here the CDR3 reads CASSGVETSSYEQYF. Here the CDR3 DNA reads TGTGCCAGCAGCGGGGTGGAGACTAGCAGCTACGAGCAGTACTTC.

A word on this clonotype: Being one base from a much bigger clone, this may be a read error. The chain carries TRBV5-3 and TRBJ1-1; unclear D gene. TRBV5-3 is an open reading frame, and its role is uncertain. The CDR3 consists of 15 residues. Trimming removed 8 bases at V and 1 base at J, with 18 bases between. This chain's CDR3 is CASSISLDQNTEAFF. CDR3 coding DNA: TGTGCCAGCAGCATTTCCCTTGATCAGAACACTGAAGCTTTCTTT.

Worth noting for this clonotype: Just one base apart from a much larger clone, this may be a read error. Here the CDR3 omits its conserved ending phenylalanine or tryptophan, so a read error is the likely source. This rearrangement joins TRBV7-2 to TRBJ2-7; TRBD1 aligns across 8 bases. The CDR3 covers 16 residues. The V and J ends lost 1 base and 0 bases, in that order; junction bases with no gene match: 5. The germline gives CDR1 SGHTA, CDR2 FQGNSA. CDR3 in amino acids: CASSLETGVTSYEQYL. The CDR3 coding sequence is TGTGCCAGCAGCTTAGAGACAGGGGTGACCTCCTACGAGCAGTACCTC.

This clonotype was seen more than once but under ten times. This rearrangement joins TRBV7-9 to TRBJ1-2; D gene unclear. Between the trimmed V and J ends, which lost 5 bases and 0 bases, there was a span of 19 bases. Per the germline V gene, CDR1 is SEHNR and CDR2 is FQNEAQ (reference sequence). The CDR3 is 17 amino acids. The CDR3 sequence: CASSPSLYGSSNYGYTF. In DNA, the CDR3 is TGTGCCAGCAGCCCCTCGCTTTACGGGTCCTCTAACTATGGCTACACCTTC.

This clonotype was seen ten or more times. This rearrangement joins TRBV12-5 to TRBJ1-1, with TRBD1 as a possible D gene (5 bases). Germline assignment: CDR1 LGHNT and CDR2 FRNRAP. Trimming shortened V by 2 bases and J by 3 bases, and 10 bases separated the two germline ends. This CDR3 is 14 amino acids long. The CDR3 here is CASGLWGSHTEAFF. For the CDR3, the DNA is TGTGCTAGTGGTTTGTGGGGCAGTCACACTGAAGCTTTCTTT.

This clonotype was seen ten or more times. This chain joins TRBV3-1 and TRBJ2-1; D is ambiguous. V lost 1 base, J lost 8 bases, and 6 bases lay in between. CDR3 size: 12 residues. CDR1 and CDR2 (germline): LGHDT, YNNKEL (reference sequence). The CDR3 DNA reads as TGTGCCAGCAGCCAAGTCGGAGATGAGCAGTTCTTC. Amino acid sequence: CASSQVGDEQFF.

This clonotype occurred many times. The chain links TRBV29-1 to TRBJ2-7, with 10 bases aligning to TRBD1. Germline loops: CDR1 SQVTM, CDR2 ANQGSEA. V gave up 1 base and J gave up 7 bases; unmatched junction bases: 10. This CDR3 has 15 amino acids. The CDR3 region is CSVEVVGTGAGEQYF. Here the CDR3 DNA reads TGCAGCGTTGAAGTAGTGGGGACAGGGGCGGGTGAGCAGTACTTC.

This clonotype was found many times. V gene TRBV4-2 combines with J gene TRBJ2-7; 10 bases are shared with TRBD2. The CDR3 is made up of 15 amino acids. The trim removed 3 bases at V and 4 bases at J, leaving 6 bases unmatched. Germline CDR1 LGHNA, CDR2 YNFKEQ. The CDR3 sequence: CASSQPGTSAYEQYF. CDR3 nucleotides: TGTGCCAGCAGCCAGCCCGGGACTAGCGCTTACGAGCAGTACTTC.

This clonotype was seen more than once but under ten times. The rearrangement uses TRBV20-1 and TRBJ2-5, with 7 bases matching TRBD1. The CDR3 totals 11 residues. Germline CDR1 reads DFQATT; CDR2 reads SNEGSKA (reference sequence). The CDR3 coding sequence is TGCTCTCACAGGGGAGAAGAGACCCAGTACTTC. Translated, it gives CSHRGEETQYF.